The 4 T cell receptor beta chains listed next were all sequenced from one sample in a study of T cells in Graves' hyperthyroidism and ophthalmopathy. Amplified TCR beta CDR3 regions derived from RNA transcripts. Primed by the HTBI set, a first-round RT-PCR was run on the TCR CDR3. TCRdb processed the multiplex PCR reads anew with MiXCR; each CDR3 protein has one entry. The profile shows about 590,000 distinct CDR3 sequences, 11% to 15% of them singletons. The sample comprised blood. The receptors here all came from a woman under 30 with Graves' ophthalmopathy.

As to this clonotype: A much larger clone differs from this one at a single base, so this may be a read error. The V and J genes are TRBV3-1 and TRBJ1-4, with D possibly matching TRBD1 (5 bases). Trimming cost V 1 base and J 11 bases, with 14 bases left between them. Germline V gives CDR1 LGHDT, CDR2 YNNKEL (reference sequence). The CDR3 extends over 14 amino acids. This CDR3 is CASSQGGTDSKLFF. The CDR3 coding sequence is TGTGCCAGCAGCCAAGGGGGGACGGACTCTAAACTGTTTTTT.

This clonotype was seen only a few times. V is TRBV13 and J is TRBJ2-2; D unresolved. V was shortened by 7 bases and J by 3 bases, with 9 bases between the two germline ends. The CDR3 sequence is 13 residues long. Germline assignment: CDR1 PRHDT and CDR2 FYEKMQ (reference sequence). The CDR3 nucleotides are TGTGCCAGCAACTATCAGGACACCGGGGAGCTGTTTTTT. This encodes CASNYQDTGELFF. Supplemented by reference TRBV13 and TRBJ2-2, the full variable domain reads AAGVIQSPRHLIKEKRETATLKCYPIPRHDTVYWYQQGPGQDPQFLISFYEKMQSDKGSIPDRFSAQQFSDYHSELNMSSLELGDSALYFCASNYQDTGELFFGEGSRLTVL.

The rearrangement links TRBV6-9 to TRBJ2-3; 9 bases line up with TRBD1. V lost 4 bases and J lost 4; bases outside the gene matches: 6. The CDR3 loop spans 15 amino acids. The germline V gene encodes CDR1 MNHGY and CDR2 SVAAGI. DNA of the CDR3: TGTGCCAGCAGTTCTGGGACAGGGTACGCAGATACGCAGTATTTT. It codes for CASSSGTGYADTQYF.

The chain carries TRBV10-3 and TRBJ2-6, with a tentative D call TRBD1 (6 bases). With 10 bases removed from V and 0 bases from J, the gap between germline ends came to 19 bases. This CDR3 spans 17 amino acids. The germline CDR1 and CDR2 sequences are ENHRY and SYGVKD. The CDR3 bases are TGTGCCACTTCAGGGGACCCTCCCTCCTCTGGGGCCAACGTCCTGACTTTC. Translated, it gives CATSGDPPSSGANVLTF.